What follows describes a single TCR beta chain. The CDR3 totals 12 residues. Germline lookup yields CDR1 SQVTM and CDR2 ANQGSEA. V gave up 6 bases and J gave up 3 bases; unmatched junction bases: 5. This entry is derived from a study of blood T cell repertoires in COVID-19. Study information: The analysed material was cDNA or gDNA that came from T cells, B-cell-depleted T cells, or PBMCs.

Study processing details: Nucleated cell number was recorded as an estimate derived from reference gene primer amplification. Only in-frame clones appear in the TCRdb table, and some are missing; sequencing was by immunoSEQ multiplex PCR. V and J calls and clone size come straight from that table; D and trimming were deduced from the DNA. This sample has some 200,000 clones; around 84% occur once, and the top ten carry 6.5% to 9%. Study members were between roughly 18 and 90 years old and lived in 20 to 25 US regions. Sequencing was done on a sample of PBMCs or T cells enriched from blood (not recorded which). This chain uses TRBV29-1 with TRBJ2-7; 7 positions match TRBD1. This receptor was obtained from a woman between 35 and 50 years old with acute COVID-19. The CDR3 nucleotides are TGCAGCGTCCGGGACAGCTACTACGAGCAGTACTTC. Translated, it gives CSVRDSYYEQYF.